This T cell receptor beta chain was sequenced in a study of cytomegalovirus exposure and HLA in healthy donors. Across the study: Per a later analysis, the roughly 670 first-cohort and 110 or so validation repertoires shared one platform. Overall study results and limits: It was reported that the classifier diagnosed cytomegalovirus status with high specificity and sensitivity in both the original and validation cohorts.

The data were produced by immunoSEQ multiplex PCR, yet TCRdb's version contains in-frame clones alone and is incomplete. The table shows 150,000 to 180,000 clones, with roughly 90% occurring only once. Details on this clone: Its target is unknown.

The sample was PBMCs. The TCR comes from a man aged 18-30 years in good health and CMV-seropositive.

As DNA, the CDR3 is TGTGCCAGCAGTTATACAGGGGCGGGGAAGGGCTACACCTTC. It yields the protein CASSYTGAGKGYTF. The chain recombines TRBV6-5 with TRBJ1-2, with 7 bases identical to TRBD1. CDR3 length equals 14 residues. The germline V gene has CDR1 MNHEY and CDR2 SVGAGI. Trimming took 3 bases from V and 8 from J; bases not matched to a gene: 9.